This TCR beta chain was captured by sequencing in a study of CD8+CD57+ T cells in acquired aplastic anemia. Across the study: On average, sorted CD4+ and CD8+ cells gave roughly 3 ug of DNA. Healthy-donor CD4+ cells averaged roughly 10.8 million reads.

This clonotype has just a few counts. Antigen: not known. This CDR3 region has 14 residues. The V end lost 1 base, the J end lost 1 base, and 7 bases lay between the germline ends. Per germline, CDR1 LNHNV and CDR2 YYDKDF (reference sequence). Findings of the study overall: Common to patients and controls were about 31 CD8+ CDR3 sequences. CD8+ Simpson's diversity in patients was not significantly different from that in controls.

Genomic DNA provided the template from which TCR beta VDJ and CDR3 profiles were obtained. Via MiXCR, TCRdb re-called the reads, giving one row per CDR3 protein. Altogether under 200,000 distinct CDR3 sequences are present, around 45% being singletons, with the ten largest covering under 1.2%. The clonotype comes from a human donor in good health. The sample was sorted CD4+, CD8+, or CD8+CD57+ T cells (not recorded which) from PBMCs. J is TRBJ2-5 and V is TRBV15, with D hard to call. CDR3 loop: CATSRVGRQETQYF. The DNA for the CDR3 is TGTGCCACCAGCAGAGTAGGTCGCCAAGAGACCCAGTACTTC.